The 11 T cell receptor beta chains below were found in one sample sequenced in a study of Graves' ophthalmopathy and Graves' hyperthyroidism. RNA transcripts provided the template for amplifying TCR beta CDR3 regions. The first round was an RT-PCR with HTBI primers, and the second round was a multiplex PCR. MiXCR, run by TCRdb on the multiplex PCR reads, gives a single entry per CDR3 protein. There are some 370,000 distinct CDR3 sequences in the sample; about 15% occur only once, and 2.4% lies in the top ten. The sample comprised peripheral blood. The receptors originated from an adult woman with stable Graves' hyperthyroidism.

The chain combines TRBV6-1 with TRBJ1-2; a weak D match, TRBD1 (6 bases). This CDR3 comprises 11 residues. Per the germline V gene, CDR1 is MNHNS and CDR2 is SASEGT. DNA for the CDR3: TGTGACTTAAGGGGGGGAAACGGCTACACCTTC. It specifies CDLRGGNGYTF.

The chain joins TRBV29-1 to TRBJ2-6; TRBD2 is a possible D gene (6 bases). CDR3 length: 17 residues. The V end was cut by 6 bases, the J end by 1 base, with 19 bases between. Germline CDR1 and CDR2: SQVTM and ANQGSEA. In nucleotides, the CDR3 is TGCAGCGTGCCCCTTGCGCGGGAAAAGTCTGGGGCCAACGTCCTGACTTTC. It translates to CSVPLAREKSGANVLTF.

This clonotype was detected ten times or more. The genes are TRBV28 and TRBJ2-7; 12 nucleotides line up with TRBD1. CDR3 size: 15 residues. The germline V gene encodes CDR1 MDHEN and CDR2 SYDVKM. Trimming took 5 bases from V and 4 from J; bases not matched to a gene: 6. CDR3 sequence reads: CASSTWGQGAYEQYF. The CDR3 bases are TGTGCCAGCAGTACGTGGGGACAGGGGGCGTACGAGCAGTACTTC. Using reference TRBV28 and TRBJ2-7 for the parts outside the CDR3, the full variable domain is DVKVTQSSRYLVKRTGEKVFLECVQDMDHENMFWYRQDPGLGLRLIYFSYDVKMKEKGDIPEGYSVSREKKERFSLILESASTNQTSMYLCASSTWGQGAYEQYFGPGTRLTVT.

Many counts were recorded for this clonotype. The chain uses TRBV5-1 and TRBJ2-7, with a tentative D call TRBD1 (6 bases). V was pared by 0 bases and J by 3 bases, with 13 bases between. The germline V gene has CDR1 SGHRS and CDR2 YFSETQ. There are 15 residues in the CDR3. The CDR3 DNA reads TGCGCCAGCAGCTTGGGTTCCACAGGGAGCTACGAGCAGTACTTC. Translated, it gives CASSLGSTGSYEQYF.

This chain joins TRBV6-7 and TRBJ1-6, with no clear D. TRBV6-7 is flagged as an ORF with uncertain function. The V gene lost 0 bases and the J gene lost 4 bases, with 16 bases spanning the gap. The CDR3 contains 18 residues. CDR3 protein: CASSYSGTRRRYNSPLHF. CDR3 sequence (DNA): TGTGCCAGCAGTTACTCCGGTACCAGGCGGCGGTATAATTCACCCCTCCACTTT.

The sample holds many counts of this clonotype. The chain employs TRBV11-1 and TRBJ2-7; D is possibly TRBD1 (6 bases). Germline CDR1 is SGHAT and CDR2 is FQDESV (reference sequence). The CDR3 has 15 residues. The ends were cut back, 1 base at V and 6 bases at J, with 16 bases in the middle. Written as DNA, the CDR3 is TGTGCCAGCAGCTTAGGGCAGGGGCCATTCGGCGAGCAGTACTTC. It translates to CASSLGQGPFGEQYF.

This rearrangement joins TRBV5-1 to TRBJ1-1; 11 bases are shared with TRBD1. Per germline, CDR1 SGHRS and CDR2 YFSETQ. The CDR3 is 13 amino acids. V gave up 6 bases and J gave up 10 bases; unmatched junction bases: 8. As DNA, the CDR3 is TGCGCCAGCAAAGGACAGGGGGCGTTTCGAGCTTTCTTT. Translated: CASKGQGAFRAFF.

This clonotype was recorded many times. V usage is TRBV5-6 and J usage is TRBJ2-7, with 9 bases aligning to TRBD2. There are 15 residues in the CDR3. The V segment lost 0 bases and the J segment 2 bases; nucleotides outside the gene matches: 3. The germline V gene encodes CDR1 SGHDT and CDR2 YYEEEE. The CDR3 DNA reads as TGTGCCAGCAGCTTGGTCGCTAGCGGGACCTACGAGCAGTACTTC. It codes for CASSLVASGTYEQYF.

This clonotype was seen a handful of times. The chain carries TRBV7-2 and TRBJ2-7; D is perhaps TRBD2 (5 bases). The CDR3 extends over 13 amino acids. Germline V gene sequence: CDR1 SGHTA, CDR2 FQGNSA. With 1 base removed from V and 3 bases from J, the gap between germline ends came to 7 bases. The CDR3 spells CASSLDSGYEQYF. CDR3 sequence (DNA): TGTGCCAGCAGCTTAGACAGCGGCTACGAGCAGTACTTC. The variable domain in full, with the rest retrieved from reference TRBV7-2 and TRBJ2-7, is GAGVSQSPSNKVTEKGKDVELRCDPISGHTALYWYRQSLGQGLEFLIYFQGNSAPDKSGLPSDRFSAERTGGSVSTLTIQRTQQEDSAVYLCASSLDSGYEQYFGPGTRLTVT.

The chain recombines TRBV5-5 with TRBJ2-5; the D call may be TRBD1 or TRBD2 (5 bases each). The CDR3 extends over 15 amino acids. Germline CDR1 and CDR2: SGHKS and YYEKEE (reference sequence). V was clipped by 2 bases and J by 5 bases, with 16 bases between them. CDR3 amino acids: CASSFNGAMLETQYF. CDR3 coding DNA: TGTGCCAGCAGCTTCAACGGGGCTATGTTGGAGACCCAGTACTTC.

With respect to this clonotype: The conserved phenylalanine or tryptophan is not found at the CDR3 terminus, so this likely reflects a read error. V is TRBV27 and J is TRBJ2-7; D assignment may be TRBD1 or TRBD2 (5 bases each). The V gene's germline CDR1 is MNHEY and CDR2 SMNVEV (reference sequence). The CDR3 length is 13 residues. V gave up 8 bases and J gave up 4 bases, with 15 bases separating them. In nucleotides, the CDR3 is TGTGCCAGCGGGACGCCCGACCTTTACGAGCAGTACTCC. This codes for CASGTPDLYEQYS.